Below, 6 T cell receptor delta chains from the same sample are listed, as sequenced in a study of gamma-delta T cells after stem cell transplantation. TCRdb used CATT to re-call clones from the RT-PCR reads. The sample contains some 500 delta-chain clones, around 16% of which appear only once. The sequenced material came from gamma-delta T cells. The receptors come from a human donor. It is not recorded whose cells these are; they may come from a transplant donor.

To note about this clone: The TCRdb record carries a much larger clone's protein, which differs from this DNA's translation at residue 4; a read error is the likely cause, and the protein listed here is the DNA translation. The CDR3 region has the DNA TGTGCCTGTGGCAAACTGGGGGATACGTACACCGATAAACTCATCTTT. This codes for CACGKLGDTYTDKLIF. V is TRDV2 and J is TRDJ1, with 13 nucleotides matching TRDD3. Germline V gene lookup returns CDR1 GEAIGNYY and CDR2 EKD. Losses at the gene ends were 5 bases for V and 0 bases for J; bases not matched to a gene: 5. The CDR3 has 16 residues.

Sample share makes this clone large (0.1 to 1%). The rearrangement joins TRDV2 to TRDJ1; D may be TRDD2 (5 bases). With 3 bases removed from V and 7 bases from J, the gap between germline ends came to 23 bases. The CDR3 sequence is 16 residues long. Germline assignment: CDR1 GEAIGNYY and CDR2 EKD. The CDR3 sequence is CACDAVSPSKASKLIF. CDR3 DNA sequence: TGTGCCTGTGACGCGGTGTCCCCTTCAAAAGCTTCTAAACTCATCTTT.

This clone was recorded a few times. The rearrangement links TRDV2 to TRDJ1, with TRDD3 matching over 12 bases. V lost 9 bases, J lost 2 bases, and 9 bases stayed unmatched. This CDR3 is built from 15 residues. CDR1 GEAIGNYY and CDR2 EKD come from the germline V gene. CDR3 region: CARQGLGDTTDKLIF. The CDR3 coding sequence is TGTGCCCGTCAAGGACTGGGGGATACAACCGATAAACTCATCTTT.

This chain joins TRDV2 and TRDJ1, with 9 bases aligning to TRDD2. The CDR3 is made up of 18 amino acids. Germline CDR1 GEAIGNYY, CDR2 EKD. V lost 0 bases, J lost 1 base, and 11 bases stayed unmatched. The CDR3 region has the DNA TGTGCCTGTGACACCCCCTTCCTACACGAGCGCGTCACCGATAAACTCATCTTT. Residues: CACDTPFLHERVTDKLIF.

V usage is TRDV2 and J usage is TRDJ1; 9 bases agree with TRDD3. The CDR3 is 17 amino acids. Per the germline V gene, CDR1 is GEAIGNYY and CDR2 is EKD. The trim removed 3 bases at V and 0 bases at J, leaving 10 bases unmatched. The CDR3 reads CACDSLLGEPYTDKLIF. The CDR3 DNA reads TGTGCCTGTGACTCGTTACTGGGGGAACCGTACACCGATAAACTCATCTTT.

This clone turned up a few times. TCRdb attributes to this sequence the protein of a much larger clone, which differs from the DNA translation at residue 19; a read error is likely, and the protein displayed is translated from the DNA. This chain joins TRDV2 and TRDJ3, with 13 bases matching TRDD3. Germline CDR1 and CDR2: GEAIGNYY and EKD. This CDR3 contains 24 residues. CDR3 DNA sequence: TGTGCCTGTGACCGTGTTCCGTACTGGGGGATACGGGAGGGCCGCTCCTGGGACATCCGACAGATGTTTTTC. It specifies CACDRVPYWGIREGRSWDIRQMFF.